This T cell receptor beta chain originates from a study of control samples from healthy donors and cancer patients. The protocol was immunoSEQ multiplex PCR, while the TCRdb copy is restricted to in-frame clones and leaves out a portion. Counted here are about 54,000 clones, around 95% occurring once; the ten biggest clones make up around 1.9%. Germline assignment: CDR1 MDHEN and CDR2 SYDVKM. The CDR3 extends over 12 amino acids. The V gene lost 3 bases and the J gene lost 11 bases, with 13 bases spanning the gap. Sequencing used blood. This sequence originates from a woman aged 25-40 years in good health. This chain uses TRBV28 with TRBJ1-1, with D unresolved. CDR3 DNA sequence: TGTGCCAGCAGTTTGGAGGGATCGAGTGCTTTCTTT. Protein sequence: CASSLEGSSAFF.